This TCR beta chain is from a study of blood T cell repertoires in COVID-19. Study details: COVID-19 samples from acute and convalescent phases originated in the United States, Italy and Spain. In each case, the material was cDNA or gDNA derived from T cells, B-cell-depleted T cells, or PBMCs.

Per the study methods: Amplification of reference gene primers was used by the study to estimate nucleated cell counts. Generated by immunoSEQ multiplex PCR, the TCRdb table keeps only in-frame clones and is missing some. V and J calls and clone size are as listed in that table; D and trimming were resolved from the DNA. Among approximately 72,000 clones listed, around 82% were seen once. The germline V and J ends were trimmed by 0 bases and 4 bases, with 10 bases remaining between them. CDR3 size: 14 residues. Germline lookup yields CDR1 SGHNT and CDR2 YYREEE (reference sequence). The chain links TRBV5-4 to TRBJ1-2, with unresolved D. The specimen sequenced was peripheral blood. The clonotype was recovered from a man aged 50 to 60 with active COVID-19. CDR3 amino acids: CASSLVTASYGYTF. CDR3 DNA: TGTGCCAGCAGCTTGGTTACAGCCAGCTATGGCTACACCTTC. Variable domain in full (rest from reference TRBV5-4 and TRBJ1-2): ETGVTQSPTHLIKTRGQQVTLRCSSQSGHNTVSWYQQALGQGPQFIFQYYREEENGRGNFPPRFSGLQFPNYSSELNVNALELDDSALYLCASSLVTASYGYTFGSGTRLTVV.